The rows below give T cell receptor beta chains drawn from one sample of a study of blood T cell repertoires in COVID-19. Libraries were prepared by immunoSEQ multiplex PCR; TCRdb keeps only in-frame clonotypes and omits some of them. The sample contains roughly 50,000 clones, about 86% of which appear only once. The sequencing input was peripheral blood. These receptor sequences come from a man between 65 and 85 years old with active COVID-19. The conserved cysteine and the conserved F or W are not part of the CDR3 here. For some rows the clone size is stated as once, few or many, or as a class when expanded; others skip it.

j_call v_call clone_size cdr3_aa
TRBJ2-1 TRBV27 once ASSSLAGNYNEQF
TRBJ2-3 TRBV15 few ATRRTSGWGVFPDTQY
TRBJ1-1 TRBV7-2 . ASSGGVGVSIEAF
TRBJ2-2 TRBV6-5 . ASSYVTGTGELF
TRBJ1-1 TRBV11-2 . ASSLEGTSREAF
TRBJ1-4 TRBV6-1 few ASSEGGETGPEKLF
TRBJ1-5 TRBV5-6 . ASSTGRRPDQPQH
TRBJ2-5 TRBV7-2 . ASSLEGVGGGAVETQY
TRBJ2-5 TRBV5-1 . ASSHGLRQETQY
TRBJ1-2 TRBV6-5 . ASRDQGTGSGGYT
TRBJ2-3 TRBV18 . ASSPATLKSTDTQY
TRBJ2-1 TRBV7-6 . ASSFLDSSYNEQF
TRBJ2-2 TRBV5-1 . ASSLEGQVMWTGELF
TRBJ1-2 TRBV2 . ASSVVTAGYT
TRBJ1-2 TRBV4-3 . ASSRKTWDRGFPNYGYT
TRBJ2-1 TRBV5-5 . ASSRHYNEQF
TRBJ1-2 TRBV11-3 . ASSSPDRGREGYT
TRBJ2-5 TRBV6-6 . ASSPPPGAQY
TRBJ2-3 TRBV24-1 . ATKGSTDTQY
TRBJ2-5 TRBV2 . ATTLGQGATQY
TRBJ2-7 TRBV9 . ASSVGGGGRYEQY
TRBJ2-7 TRBV21-1 . ASSKKNPRTVSSYEQY
TRBJ1-1 TRBV3-1/TRBV3-2 . ASSQMRGTEAF
TRBJ2-3 TRBV15 . ATSRAAVVGPGGPDTQY
TRBJ2-3 TRBV19 . ASSIKAGGSSTDTQY
TRBJ2-1 TRBV7-2 . ASRRAGGPRYEQF
TRBJ1-5 TRBV19 . ASSGAASNQPQH
TRBJ1-6 TRBV6-5 . ASTNRDRDLSPLH
TRBJ1-6 TRBV7-9 . ASSLGYSLSSYNSPLH
TRBJ2-6 TRBV14 . ASSQDFWRTGANVLT
TRBJ1-3 TRBV12-3/TRBV12-4 . ASSFSDTIY
TRBJ2-7 TRBV25-1 . ASSVQGTYEQY
TRBJ2-5 TRBV29-1 . SVGGLTETQY
TRBJ2-7 TRBV6-2/TRBV6-3 . ASSPGGGEQY
TRBJ2-1 TRBV6-5 . ASSYWRGGRGNEQF
TRBJ2-2 TRBV19 . ASRHEVRGELF
TRBJ1-2 TRBV27 . ASSSRGGGGYGYT
TRBJ1-2 TRBV19 few ASSRFAGTANYGYT
TRBJ2-3 TRBV5-1 . ASSVSQGSTQY
TRBJ2-7 TRBV7-9 few ASSLDRGRYEQY